These 6 T cell receptor beta chains were all obtained from the same sample, sequenced in a study of CD8+ T cells in alopecia areata. cDNA serving as the sequencing template came from extracted, reverse transcribed RNA. The assay was immunoSEQ multiplex PCR, and TCRdb's table has in-frame clones only and misses some. The data contain tens of thousands of clones, 44% of them seen just once; the ten biggest clones take up 51%. Material: NKG2D-low CD8+ T cells sorted from blood. The receptors stem from a human donor with alopecia areata.

This clone showed up just a few times. The rearrangement links TRBV9 to TRBJ1-5, with D perhaps matching TRBD1 (5 bases). V shed 0 bases and J shed 2 bases, with 9 bases lying between them. Germline V gives CDR1 SGDLS, CDR2 YYNGEE. The CDR3 loop spans 15 amino acids. This CDR3 is CASSVGGRGNQPQHF. The DNA of the CDR3 is TGTGCCAGCAGCGTAGGGGGCCGAGGCAATCAGCCCCAGCATTTT.

The rearrangement links TRBV5-1 to TRBJ1-2; D is ambiguous. Deletions cut 4 bases from V and 6 bases from J, with 16 bases between. This CDR3 is 14 amino acids long. Germline-derived CDR1 and CDR2 are SGHRS and YFSETQ. CDR3 DNA sequence: TGCGCCAGCAGCCCATCCGGACGGGTCGATGGCTACACCTTC. Its translation: CASSPSGRVDGYTF. Supplemented by reference TRBV5-1 and TRBJ1-2, the full variable domain reads KAGVTQTPRYLIKTRGQQVTLSCSPISGHRSVSWYQQTPGQGLQFLFEYFSETQRNKGNFPGRFSGRQFSNSRSEMNVSTLELGDSALYLCASSPSGRVDGYTFGSGTRLTVV.

This clone appeared a few times. The genes are TRBV29-1 and TRBJ1-4, with TRBD1 matching 7 bases. This CDR3 is built from 11 residues. V dropped 5 bases and J dropped 10; count of bases not matched to a gene: 4. Germline CDR1 and CDR2: SQVTM and ANQGSEA. This CDR3 is CSVPQGGKLFF. In DNA form, the CDR3 reads TGCAGCGTTCCCCAGGGGGGAAAACTGTTTTTT.

The chain is built from TRBV2 and TRBJ2-1; D possibly corresponds to TRBD1 (6 bases). Germline V gene sequence: CDR1 SNHLY, CDR2 FYNNEI. This CDR3 spans 11 amino acids. The ends were cut back, 7 bases at V and 9 bases at J, with 10 bases in the middle. For the CDR3, the DNA is TGTGCCAGCATAGCAGGGGTTGAGCAGTTCTTC. It specifies CASIAGVEQFF.

This clone came up a few times. CDR3 sequence reads: CASSSVSGDSSYEQYF. The DNA for the CDR3 is TGTGCCAGCAGCTCGGTCAGCGGGGATAGCTCCTACGAGCAGTACTTC. J is TRBJ2-7 and V is TRBV7-2; 7 bases align to TRBD2. Germline V gene sequence: CDR1 SGHTA, CDR2 FQGNSA. After removal of 4 bases from V and 0 bases from J, the junction contained 9 bases not matched to a gene. This CDR3 region has 16 residues.

This clone showed up just once. V usage is TRBV4-1 and J usage is TRBJ1-6; TRBD1 matches 7 bases. This CDR3 contains 13 residues. Germline V gives CDR1 MGHRA, CDR2 YSYEKL. J was trimmed by 7 bases and V by 8 bases; bases with no gene match: 5. The CDR3, as DNA: TGCGCCAGCGGGGACAGCCGAAATTCACCCCTCCACTTT. It specifies CASGDSRNSPLHF.